The present entry profiles one T cell receptor (beta chain) with its context. The data stem from a study of blood T cell repertoires in COVID-19. About the research overall: Some COVID-19 samples were acute and others convalescent; all came from the United States, Italy and Spain. The analysed material was cDNA or gDNA that came from T cells, B-cell-depleted T cells, or PBMCs.

As processed by the authors: How many nucleated cells were present was estimated from reference gene primer amplification. Profiled with immunoSEQ multiplex PCR; TCRdb holds only in-frame clones, not every one. That table gives V, J and clone size, and the DNA gave D and trimming. The sample carries 90,000 to 100,000 clones, about 85% recorded once. The germline gives CDR1 SGHAT, CDR2 FQNNGV. The V end was cut by 4 bases, the J end by 0 bases, with 14 bases between. This CDR3 comprises 16 residues. Sequences were obtained from peripheral blood. The chain carries TRBV11-2 and TRBJ2-3; D uncertain. The TCR comes from a human donor in a cohort sampled during active COVID-19. CDR3 in amino acids: CASSWIPGSSTDTQYF. Here the CDR3 DNA reads TGTGCCAGCAGCTGGATCCCCGGGTCTAGCACAGATACGCAGTATTTT.